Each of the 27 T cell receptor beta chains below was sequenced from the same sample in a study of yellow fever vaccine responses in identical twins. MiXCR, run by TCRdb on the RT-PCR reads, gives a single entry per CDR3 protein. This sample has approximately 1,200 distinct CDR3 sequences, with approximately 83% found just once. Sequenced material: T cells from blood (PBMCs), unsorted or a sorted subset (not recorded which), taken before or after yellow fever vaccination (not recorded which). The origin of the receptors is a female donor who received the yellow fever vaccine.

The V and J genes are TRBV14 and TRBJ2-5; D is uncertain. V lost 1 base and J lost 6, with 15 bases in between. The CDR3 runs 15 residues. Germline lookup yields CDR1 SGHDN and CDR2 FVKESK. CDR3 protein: CASSQGVETLQTQYF. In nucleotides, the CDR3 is TGTGCCAGCAGCCAAGGGGTAGAAACCCTTCAGACCCAGTACTTC.

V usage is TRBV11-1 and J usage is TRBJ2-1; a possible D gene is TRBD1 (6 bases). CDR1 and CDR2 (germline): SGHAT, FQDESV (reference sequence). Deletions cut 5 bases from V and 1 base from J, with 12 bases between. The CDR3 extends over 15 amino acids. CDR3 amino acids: CASSPGQGSYNEQFF. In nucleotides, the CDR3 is TGTGCCAGCAGCCCCGGGCAGGGGTCCTACAATGAGCAGTTCTTC.

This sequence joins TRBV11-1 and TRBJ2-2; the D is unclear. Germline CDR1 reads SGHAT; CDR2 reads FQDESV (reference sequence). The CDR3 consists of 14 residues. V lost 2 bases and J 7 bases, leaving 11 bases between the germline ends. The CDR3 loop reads CASSLRRLGGELFF. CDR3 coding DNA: TGTGCCAGCAGCTTAAGGCGACTGGGCGGGGAGCTGTTTTTT.

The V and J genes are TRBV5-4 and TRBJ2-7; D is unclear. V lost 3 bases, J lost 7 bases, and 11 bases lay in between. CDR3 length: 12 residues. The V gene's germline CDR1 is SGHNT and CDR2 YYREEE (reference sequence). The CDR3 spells CASSYALGEQYV. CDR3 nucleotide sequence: TGTGCCAGCAGCTATGCACTCGGGGAGCAGTACGTC.

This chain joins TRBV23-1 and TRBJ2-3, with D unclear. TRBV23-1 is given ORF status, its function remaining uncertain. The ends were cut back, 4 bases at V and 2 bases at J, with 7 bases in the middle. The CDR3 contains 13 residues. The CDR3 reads CASSPRTTDTQYF. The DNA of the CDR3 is TGCGCCAGCAGTCCGCGAACCACAGATACGCAGTATTTT.

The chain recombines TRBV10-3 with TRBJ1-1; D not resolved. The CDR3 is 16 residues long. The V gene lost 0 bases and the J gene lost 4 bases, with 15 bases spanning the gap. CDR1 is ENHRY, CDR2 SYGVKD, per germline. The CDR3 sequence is CAISESMGSGSTEAFF. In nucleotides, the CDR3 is TGTGCCATCAGTGAGTCCATGGGCAGCGGGAGCACTGAAGCTTTCTTT.

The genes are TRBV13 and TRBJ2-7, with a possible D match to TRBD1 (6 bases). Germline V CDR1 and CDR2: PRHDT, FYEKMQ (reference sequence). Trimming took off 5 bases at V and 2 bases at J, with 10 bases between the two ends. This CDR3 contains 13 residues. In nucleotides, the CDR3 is TGTGCCAGCAGCGCGGACAGAACCTACGAGCAGTACTTC. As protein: CASSADRTYEQYF.

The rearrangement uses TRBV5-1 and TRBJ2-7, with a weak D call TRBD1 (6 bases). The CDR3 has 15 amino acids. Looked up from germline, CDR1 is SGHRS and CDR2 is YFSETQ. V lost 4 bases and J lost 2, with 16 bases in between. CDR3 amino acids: CASSPGQSKAYEQYF. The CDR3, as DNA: TGCGCCAGCAGCCCAGGACAGTCTAAGGCCTACGAGCAGTACTTC.

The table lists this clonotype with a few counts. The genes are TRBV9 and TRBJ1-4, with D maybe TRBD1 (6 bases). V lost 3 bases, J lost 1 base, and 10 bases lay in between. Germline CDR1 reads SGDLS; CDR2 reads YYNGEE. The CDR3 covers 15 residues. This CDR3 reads CASSAPGQTNEKLFF. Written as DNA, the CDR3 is TGTGCCAGCAGCGCTCCGGGACAAACTAATGAAAAACTGTTTTTT.

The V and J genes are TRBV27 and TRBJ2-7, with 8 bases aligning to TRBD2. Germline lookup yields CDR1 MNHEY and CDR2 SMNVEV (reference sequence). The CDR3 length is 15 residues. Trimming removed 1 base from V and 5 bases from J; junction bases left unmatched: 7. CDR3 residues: CASSLYGLAGHEQYF. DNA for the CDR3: TGTGCCAGCAGTTTATATGGGCTAGCGGGTCACGAGCAGTACTTC.

As DNA, the CDR3 is TGTGCCTGGAGTACCCCGACAGGGAACACTGAAGCTTTCTTT. This translates into CAWSTPTGNTEAFF. The chain links TRBV30 to TRBJ1-1; weak D call: TRBD1 (6 bases). The CDR3 covers 14 residues. Germline V gene lookup returns CDR1 GTSNPN and CDR2 SVGIG (reference sequence). Trimming took off 2 bases at V and 1 base at J, with 11 bases between the two ends. The full variable domain, completed using reference TRBV30 and TRBJ1-1, is SQTIHQWPATLVQPVGSPLSLECTVEGTSNPNLYWYRQAAGRGLQLLFYSVGIGQISSEVPQNLSASRPQDRQFILSSKKLLLSDSGFYLCAWSTPTGNTEAFFGQGTRLTVV.

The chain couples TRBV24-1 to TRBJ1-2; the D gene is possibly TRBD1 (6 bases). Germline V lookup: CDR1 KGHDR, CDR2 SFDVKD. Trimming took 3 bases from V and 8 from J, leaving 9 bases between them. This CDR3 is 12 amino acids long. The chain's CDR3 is CATSDQGQGYTF. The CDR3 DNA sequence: TGTGCCACCAGTGATCAGGGGCAGGGCTACACCTTC.

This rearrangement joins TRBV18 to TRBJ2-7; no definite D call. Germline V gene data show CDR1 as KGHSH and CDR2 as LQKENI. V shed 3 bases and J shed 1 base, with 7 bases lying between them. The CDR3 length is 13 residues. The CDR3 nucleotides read TGTGCCAGCTCACCTGAGGATTCCTACGAGCAGTACTTC. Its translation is CASSPEDSYEQYF.

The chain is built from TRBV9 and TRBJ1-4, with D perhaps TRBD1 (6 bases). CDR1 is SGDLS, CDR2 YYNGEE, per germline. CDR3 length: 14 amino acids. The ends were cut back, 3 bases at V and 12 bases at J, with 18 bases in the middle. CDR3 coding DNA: TGTGCCAGCAGCGCACAAGTGGGGGGGCACCAACTGTTTTTT. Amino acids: CASSAQVGGHQLFF.

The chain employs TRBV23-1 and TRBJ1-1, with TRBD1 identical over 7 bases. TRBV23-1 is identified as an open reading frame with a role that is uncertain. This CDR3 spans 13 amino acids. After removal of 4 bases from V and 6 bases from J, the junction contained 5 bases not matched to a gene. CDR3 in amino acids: CASSPGGTAEAFF. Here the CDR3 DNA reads TGCGCCAGCAGTCCAGGGGGGACGGCTGAAGCTTTCTTT.

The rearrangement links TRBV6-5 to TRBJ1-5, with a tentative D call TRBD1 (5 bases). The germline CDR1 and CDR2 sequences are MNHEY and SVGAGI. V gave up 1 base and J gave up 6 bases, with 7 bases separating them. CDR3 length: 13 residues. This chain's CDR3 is CASSYLGGQPQHF. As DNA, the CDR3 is TGTGCCAGCAGTTACTTGGGGGGTCAGCCCCAGCATTTT.

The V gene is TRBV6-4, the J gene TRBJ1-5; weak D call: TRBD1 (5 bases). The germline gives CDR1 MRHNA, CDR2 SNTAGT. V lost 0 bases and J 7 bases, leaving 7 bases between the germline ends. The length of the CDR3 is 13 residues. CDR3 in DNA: TGTGCCAGCAGTGACTCCTGGGGCCAGCCCCAGCATTTT. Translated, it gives CASSDSWGQPQHF.

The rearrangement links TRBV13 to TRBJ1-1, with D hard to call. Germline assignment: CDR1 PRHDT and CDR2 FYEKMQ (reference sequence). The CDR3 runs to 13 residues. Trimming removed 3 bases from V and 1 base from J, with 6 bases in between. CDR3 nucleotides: TGTGCCAGCAGCTTTGGATCGAACACTGAAGCTTTCTTT. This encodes CASSFGSNTEAFF. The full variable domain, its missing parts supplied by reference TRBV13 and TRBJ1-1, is AAGVIQSPRHLIKEKRETATLKCYPIPRHDTVYWYQQGPGQDPQFLISFYEKMQSDKGSIPDRFSAQQFSDYHSELNMSSLELGDSALYFCASSFGSNTEAFFGQGTRLTVV.

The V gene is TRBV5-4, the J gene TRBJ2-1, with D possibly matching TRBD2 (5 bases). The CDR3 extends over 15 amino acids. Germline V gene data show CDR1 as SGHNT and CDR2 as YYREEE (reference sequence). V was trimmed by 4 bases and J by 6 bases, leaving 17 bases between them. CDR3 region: CASSPPGLEGNEQFF. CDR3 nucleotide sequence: TGTGCCAGCAGCCCACCGGGCCTCGAGGGCAATGAGCAGTTCTTC.

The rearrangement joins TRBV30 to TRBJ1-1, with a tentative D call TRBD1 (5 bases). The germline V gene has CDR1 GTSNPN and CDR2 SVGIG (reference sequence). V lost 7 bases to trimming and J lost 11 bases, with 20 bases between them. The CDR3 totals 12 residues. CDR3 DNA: TGTGCCTTCCACCTAGTGGGGGGTGATGCTTTCTTT. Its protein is CAFHLVGGDAFF. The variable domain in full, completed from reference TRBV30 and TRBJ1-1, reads SQTIHQWPATLVQPVGSPLSLECTVEGTSNPNLYWYRQAAGRGLQLLFYSVGIGQISSEVPQNLSASRPQDRQFILSSKKLLLSDSGFYLCAFHLVGGDAFFGQGTRLTVV.

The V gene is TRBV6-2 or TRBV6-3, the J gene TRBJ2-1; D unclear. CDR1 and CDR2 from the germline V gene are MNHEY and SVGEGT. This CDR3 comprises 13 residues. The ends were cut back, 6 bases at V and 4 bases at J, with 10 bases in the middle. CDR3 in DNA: TGTGCCAGCAGCTCCGATCGGTACAATGAGCAGTTCTTC. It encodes CASSSDRYNEQFF.

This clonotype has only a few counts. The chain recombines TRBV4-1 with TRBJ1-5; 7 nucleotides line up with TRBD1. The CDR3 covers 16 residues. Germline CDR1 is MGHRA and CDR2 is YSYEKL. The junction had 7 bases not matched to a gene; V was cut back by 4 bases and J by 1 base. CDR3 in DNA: TGCGCCAGCAGCCCACCAGGGGGGGTAAGCAATCAGCCCCAGCATTTT. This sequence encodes CASSPPGGVSNQPQHF.

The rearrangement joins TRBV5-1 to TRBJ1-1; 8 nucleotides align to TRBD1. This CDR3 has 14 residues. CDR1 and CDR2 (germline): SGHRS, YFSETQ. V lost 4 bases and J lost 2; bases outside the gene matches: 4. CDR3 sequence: CASSLDRGNTEAFF. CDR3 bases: TGCGCCAGCAGCCTCGACAGGGGAAACACTGAAGCTTTCTTT.

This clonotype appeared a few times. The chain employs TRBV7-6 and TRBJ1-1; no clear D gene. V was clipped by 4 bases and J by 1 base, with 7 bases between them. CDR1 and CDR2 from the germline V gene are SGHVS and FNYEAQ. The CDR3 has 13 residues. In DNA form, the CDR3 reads TGTGCCAGCAGCTGGCAGGAGAACACTGAAGCTTTCTTT. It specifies CASSWQENTEAFF.

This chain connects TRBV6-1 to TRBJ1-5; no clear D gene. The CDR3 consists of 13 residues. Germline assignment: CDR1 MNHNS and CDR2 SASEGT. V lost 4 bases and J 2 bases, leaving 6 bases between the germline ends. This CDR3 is CASSVSGNQPQHF. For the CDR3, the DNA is TGTGCCAGCAGTGTATCCGGCAATCAGCCCCAGCATTTT.

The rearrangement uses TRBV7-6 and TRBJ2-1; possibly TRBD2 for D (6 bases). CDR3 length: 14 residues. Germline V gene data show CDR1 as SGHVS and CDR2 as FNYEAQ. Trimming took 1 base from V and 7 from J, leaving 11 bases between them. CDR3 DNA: TGTGCCAGCAGCTTAGGGCTAGCGAGTAATGAGCAGTTCTTC. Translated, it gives CASSLGLASNEQFF. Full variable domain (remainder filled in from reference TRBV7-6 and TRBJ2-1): GAGVSQSPRYKVTKRGQDVALRCDPISGHVSLYWYRQALGQGPEFLTYFNYEAQQDKSGLPNDRFSAERPEGSISTLTIQRTEQRDSAMYRCASSLGLASNEQFFGPGTRLTVL.

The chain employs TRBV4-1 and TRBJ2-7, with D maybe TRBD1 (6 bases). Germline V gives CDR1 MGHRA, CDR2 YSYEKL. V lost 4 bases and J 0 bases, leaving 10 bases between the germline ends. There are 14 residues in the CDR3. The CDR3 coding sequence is TGCGCCAGCAGCCCAGCAGGGGCCTCCTACGAGCAGTACTTC. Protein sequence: CASSPAGASYEQYF.